What follows are 25 T cell receptor beta chains derived from one specimen sequenced in a study of blood T cell repertoires in COVID-19. Using immunoSEQ multiplex PCR, the repertoire was profiled, and TCRdb retains in-frame clones only, with some absent. Among 45,000 to 60,000 clones listed, 86% were seen once. The specimen sequenced was peripheral blood. The receptors here all came from a man between 65 and 80 years old with active COVID-19.

The chain carries TRBV7-8 and TRBJ2-5; 11 bases fit TRBD2. Germline V gene sequence: CDR1 SGHVS, CDR2 FQNEAQ. The V gene end was trimmed by 1 base and the J gene end by 1 base; junction bases not matched to a gene: 2. The CDR3 is made up of 16 amino acids. CDR3 bases: TGTGCCAGCAGCTTAGGACTAGCGGGGTTCCAAGAGACCCAGTACTTC. Translating gives CASSLGLAGFQETQYF.

V gene TRBV5-1 combines with J gene TRBJ1-1, with a tentative D call TRBD1 (5 bases). The V gene's germline CDR1 is SGHRS and CDR2 YFSETQ. The length of the CDR3 is 12 residues. Trimming took 4 bases from V and 6 from J, leaving 10 bases between them. This chain's CDR3 is CASSPPGAEAFF. CDR3 in DNA: TGCGCCAGCAGCCCCCCGGGGGCTGAAGCTTTCTTT.

The gene calls are TRBV6-6 and TRBJ1-1; no clear D gene. Germline-derived CDR1 and CDR2 are MNHNY and SVGAGI (reference sequence). V was clipped by 8 bases and J by 1 base, with 14 bases between them. CDR3 length: 14 amino acids. CDR3 protein: CASRTMRENTEAFF. Here the CDR3 DNA reads TGTGCCAGCCGTACCATGAGGGAGAACACTGAAGCTTTCTTT.

The genes are TRBV10-3 and TRBJ2-3; D gene unclear. The CDR3 covers 15 residues. Deletions cut 0 bases from V and 0 bases from J, with 7 bases between. Per the germline V gene, CDR1 is ENHRY and CDR2 is SYGVKD. CDR3 in amino acids: CAISESTSSTDTQYF. The DNA of the CDR3 is TGTGCCATCAGTGAGTCGACTTCTAGCACAGATACGCAGTATTTT.

The sample holds a few counts of this clone. The genes are TRBV6-5 and TRBJ2-7; D is perhaps TRBD1 (7 bases). This CDR3 has 15 residues. Trimming removed 7 bases from V and 5 bases from J, with 21 bases in between. CDR1 is MNHEY, CDR2 SVGAGI, per germline. The CDR3 coding sequence is TGTGCCAGCATGAACCCACTTACAGGGGAGGACGAGCAGTACTTC. Its translation: CASMNPLTGEDEQYF.

In nucleotides, the CDR3 is TGTGCCAGCAGCTTAGTTGGGACTAGCCTAGATACGCAGTATTTT. Encoded protein: CASSLVGTSLDTQYF. The chain has TRBV7-2 and TRBJ2-3; 9 bases fit TRBD2. Germline V lookup: CDR1 SGHTA, CDR2 FQGNSA. With 1 base clipped from V and 5 bases from J, the junction kept 4 bases outside the gene matches. CDR3 length equals 15 residues.

The rearrangement uses TRBV4-2 and TRBJ1-1, with D tentatively TRBD1 (6 bases). From germline, CDR1 is LGHNA and CDR2 YNFKEQ. The CDR3 contains 14 residues. Trimming shortened V by 4 bases and J by 3 bases, and 12 bases separated the two germline ends. The CDR3 reads CASSPGGLDTEAFF. For the CDR3, the DNA is TGTGCCAGCAGCCCGGGGGGCCTCGACACTGAAGCTTTCTTT.

V gene TRBV5-1 combines with J gene TRBJ2-1; D not resolved. CDR1 is SGHRS, CDR2 YFSETQ, per germline. There are 11 residues in the CDR3. Trimming removed 1 base at V and 7 bases at J, with 3 bases between. The CDR3 spells CASSLLNEQFF. The CDR3 DNA is TGCGCCAGCAGCTTGCTGAATGAGCAGTTCTTC.

Only one count was recorded for this clone. V is TRBV10-3 and J is TRBJ2-2; 10 bases are shared with TRBD1. CDR1 and CDR2 from the germline V gene are ENHRY and SYGVKD. The ends lost 4 bases at V and 4 bases at J; junction bases unmatched: 3. CDR3 size: 15 residues. The CDR3 DNA is TGTGCCATCAGTGGACAGGGGGCGAGCACCGGGGAGCTGTTTTTT. This sequence encodes CAISGQGASTGELFF.

Here the CDR3 reads CASSLQTTAYEQYF. The CDR3, as DNA: TGCGCCAGCAGCTTGCAGACTACCGCCTACGAGCAGTACTTC. The gene calls are TRBV5-1 and TRBJ2-7; perhaps TRBD2 as D (5 bases). The V gene lost 1 base and the J gene lost 2 bases, with 10 bases spanning the gap. From germline, CDR1 is SGHRS and CDR2 YFSETQ. The CDR3 runs 14 residues.

This sequence joins TRBV9 and TRBJ2-1; 7 bases line up with TRBD2. Germline V CDR1 and CDR2: SGDLS, YYNGEE. V shed 6 bases, J shed 11 bases, and the junction held 14 bases outside the gene matches. The CDR3 totals 14 residues. CDR3 in amino acids: CASTFQPGRGKQFF. The CDR3 DNA is TGTGCCAGCACCTTCCAGCCGGGGCGGGGGAAGCAGTTCTTC.

This rearrangement joins TRBV29-1 to TRBJ2-3; a weak D match, TRBD2 (6 bases). With 4 bases removed from V and 2 bases from J, the gap between germline ends came to 13 bases. Germline lookup yields CDR1 SQVTM and CDR2 ANQGSEA. The CDR3 consists of 14 residues. In DNA form, the CDR3 reads TGCAGCGTTGCTAAGGGACTCTTCACAGATACGCAGTATTTT. It yields the protein CSVAKGLFTDTQYF.

J is TRBJ1-6 and V is TRBV6-2 or TRBV6-3; D not resolved. Deletions cut 5 bases from V and 14 bases from J, with 13 bases between. Germline loops: CDR1 MNHEY, CDR2 SVGEGT. The CDR3 length is 12 residues. The CDR3 loop is CASSTRPGTLHF. The DNA of the CDR3 is TGTGCCAGCAGTACCAGACCGGGGACCCTCCACTTT.

This clone has just one count. The genes are TRBV10-3 and TRBJ1-2; tentative D call: TRBD1 (5 bases). CDR1 ENHRY and CDR2 SYGVKD come from the germline V gene. V was trimmed by 8 bases and J by 4 bases, leaving 17 bases between them. There are 14 residues in the CDR3. The CDR3 protein is CAIRERQLPYGYTF. In DNA, the CDR3 is TGTGCCATCCGCGAACGACAGCTCCCCTATGGCTACACCTTC.

The V and J genes are TRBV11-2 and TRBJ1-2; perhaps TRBD1 as D (6 bases). The CDR3 sequence is 14 residues long. Trimming cost V 5 bases and J 0 bases, with 10 bases left between them. The germline CDR1 and CDR2 sequences are SGHAT and FQNNGV. CDR3 residues: CASSMDSTNYGYTF. CDR3 sequence (DNA): TGTGCCAGCAGCATGGACAGCACTAACTATGGCTACACCTTC.

This clone occurred a few times. This rearrangement joins TRBV7-9 to TRBJ2-1; 9 nucleotides align to TRBD2. The CDR3 contains 15 residues. After removal of 2 bases from V and 9 bases from J, the junction contained 8 bases not matched to a gene. Germline V lookup: CDR1 SEHNR, CDR2 FQNEAQ (reference sequence). The CDR3 spells CASSLLQRGVAEQFF. CDR3 in DNA: TGTGCCAGCAGCTTACTCCAGCGGGGGGTGGCTGAGCAGTTCTTC.

The J gene is TRBJ1-1, the V gene TRBV21-1. TRBV21-1 is a recognized pseudogene. The CDR3 has 11 residues. The CDR3 DNA reads TGTGCCAGGGGGGGGAACACTGAAGCTTTCTTT. Its translation: CARGGNTEAFF.

This chain joins TRBV11-3 and TRBJ2-5, with TRBD2 identical over 8 bases. V shed 3 bases, J shed 5 bases, and the junction held 5 bases outside the gene matches. Germline CDR1 SGHNT, CDR2 YENEEA. This CDR3 contains 14 residues. The CDR3 DNA reads as TGTGCCAGCAGCTTGTATAGCGGGGCGGAGACCCAGTACTTC. The encoded protein is CASSLYSGAETQYF.

The J gene is TRBJ1-1, the V gene TRBV5-1; 9 nucleotides align to TRBD1. The length of the CDR3 is 15 residues. The V gene's germline CDR1 is SGHRS and CDR2 YFSETQ. Trimming took 0 bases from V and 5 from J; bases not matched to a gene: 5. The CDR3 protein is CASSLEGQGLTEAFF. CDR3 DNA: TGCGCCAGCAGCTTGGAGGGACAGGGTCTGACTGAAGCTTTCTTT.

The genes are TRBV9 and TRBJ1-1; a possible D gene is TRBD1 (5 bases). This CDR3 has 17 amino acids. Trimming pared 1 base from V and 3 bases from J, leaving 19 bases between. CDR1 is SGDLS, CDR2 YYNGEE, per germline. The CDR3 DNA sequence: TGTGCCAGCAGCGTAAGCATAACAGGCACGGGTGACACTGAAGCTTTCTTT. It encodes CASSVSITGTGDTEAFF.

The gene calls are TRBV11-2 and TRBJ2-4; 11 bases match TRBD2. CDR3 size: 15 residues. V trimming: 5 bases; J trimming: 7 bases; junction bases outside the gene matches: 7. Per the germline V gene, CDR1 is SGHAT and CDR2 is FQNNGV. Here the CDR3 reads CASSILSGGANIQYF. The CDR3, as DNA: TGTGCCAGCAGCATACTTAGCGGGGGGGCCAACATTCAGTACTTC. Full variable domain (missing parts from reference TRBV11-2 and TRBJ2-4): EAGVAQSPRYKIIEKRQSVAFWCNPISGHATLYWYQQILGQGPKLLIQFQNNGVVDDSQLPKDRFSAERLKGVDSTLKIQPAKLEDSAVYLCASSILSGGANIQYFGAGTRLSVL.

The genes are TRBV7-8 and TRBJ2-3; 11 bases are a match to TRBD2. The V segment lost 5 bases and the J segment 6 bases; nucleotides outside the gene matches: 7. The CDR3 is 15 residues long. Per germline, CDR1 SGHVS and CDR2 FQNEAQ. CDR3 in amino acids: CASSTLAGGEDTQYF. CDR3 DNA sequence: TGTGCCAGCAGCACCCTAGCGGGGGGAGAGGATACGCAGTATTTT.

The J gene is TRBJ1-2, the V gene TRBV2; D is undetermined. The CDR3 loop spans 13 amino acids. The germline gives CDR1 SNHLY, CDR2 FYNNEI. With 7 bases removed from V and 2 bases from J, the gap between germline ends came to 11 bases. The CDR3 region is CASIPEANYGYTF. The CDR3 region has the DNA TGTGCCAGCATCCCTGAGGCCAACTATGGCTACACCTTC.

The rearrangement uses TRBV19 and TRBJ1-1; 7 bases agree with TRBD1. V was clipped by 3 bases and J by 5 bases; unmatched bases: 9. Germline V CDR1 and CDR2: LNHDA, SQIVND (reference sequence). The CDR3 has 15 residues. CDR3 loop: CASSIGSGGDTEAFF. CDR3 bases: TGTGCCAGTAGTATCGGGTCAGGGGGAGATACTGAAGCTTTCTTT.

The V and J genes are TRBV6-5 and TRBJ2-5, with TRBD1 identical over 10 bases. The ends lost 3 bases at V and 4 bases at J; junction bases unmatched: 2. This CDR3 comprises 14 residues. Germline CDR1 and CDR2: MNHEY and SVGAGI. For the CDR3, the DNA is TGTGCCAGCAGTTATAGGGACAGGGGAGAGACCCAGTACTTC. Translated, it gives CASSYRDRGETQYF.